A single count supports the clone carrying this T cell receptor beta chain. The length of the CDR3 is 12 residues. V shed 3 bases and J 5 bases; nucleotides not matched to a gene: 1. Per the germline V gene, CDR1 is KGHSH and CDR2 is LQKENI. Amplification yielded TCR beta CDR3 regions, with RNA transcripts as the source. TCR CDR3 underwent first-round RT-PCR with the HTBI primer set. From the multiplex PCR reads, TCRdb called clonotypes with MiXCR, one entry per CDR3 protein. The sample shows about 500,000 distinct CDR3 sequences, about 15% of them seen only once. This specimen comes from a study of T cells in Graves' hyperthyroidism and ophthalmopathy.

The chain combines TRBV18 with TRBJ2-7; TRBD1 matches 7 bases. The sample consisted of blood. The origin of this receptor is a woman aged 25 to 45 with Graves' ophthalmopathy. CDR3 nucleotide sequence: TGTGCCAGCTCACCGGACAGGAACGAGCAGTACTTC. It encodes CASSPDRNEQYF.